This T cell receptor beta chain originates from a study of technical replicates of blood from a handful of donors. Sequencing used immunoSEQ multiplex PCR; TCRdb keeps in-frame clones, though not all of them. Of tens of thousands of clones in the sample, approximately 95% were seen once. This CDR3 is built from 15 residues. Germline CDR1 and CDR2: SGHNT and YYREEE (reference sequence). V lost 4 bases, J lost 5 bases, and 8 bases stayed unmatched. The chain couples TRBV5-4 to TRBJ2-2, with 7 bases lining up with TRBD1. Sequencing used T cells isolated from PBMCs. The origin of this receptor is a human donor in good health. CDR3 sequence: CASSPPQGETGELFF. CDR3 coding DNA: TGTGCCAGCAGCCCACCCCAGGGGGAAACCGGGGAGCTGTTTTTT. Based on the CDR3 plus reference TRBV5-4 and TRBJ2-2, the full variable domain is ETGVTQSPTHLIKTRGQQVTLRCSSQSGHNTVSWYQQALGQGPQFIFQYYREEENGRGNFPPRFSGLQFPNYSSELNVNALELDDSALYLCASSPPQGETGELFFGEGSRLTVL.